This TCR beta chain was identified in a study of T cell clones after liver transplantation. About the study: Apart from three HCV-positive recipients, transplants were for non-autoimmune, non-viral reasons. Tolerance: complete withdrawal held at least one year, liver enzymes staying within twice normal. Notes on the study in general: Graft donor-reactive T cells possibly entered the graft instead of undergoing deletion.

Germline lookup yields CDR1 SGHNT and CDR2 YENEEA. V shed 4 bases, J shed 6 bases, and the junction held 7 bases outside the gene matches. CDR3 length equals 14 residues. Generated by immunoSEQ multiplex PCR, the TCRdb table keeps only in-frame clones and is missing some. The top ten clones hold approximately 0.47% of a sample with just over 80,000 clones, 70% to 85% of them seen once. About this clone: Its specificity is not known.

The source is a human patient who received a liver transplant. Part of the T cell pool may stem from the graft donor. V and J are TRBV11-3 and TRBJ2-3; TRBD2 matches at 7 bases. This sample comprised CD4+ T cells from blood, obtained around 45 months after liver transplant. CDR3 DNA sequence: TGTGCCAGCAGCTCTTTCAGCGGGACGGATACGCAGTATTTT. It is translated as CASSSFSGTDTQYF.